This entry describes one T cell receptor beta chain. The CDR3 is 15 amino acids. Germline V gene data show CDR1 as SGHVS and CDR2 as FQNEAQ. The J segment lost 5 bases and the V segment lost 3 bases, leaving 4 bases of the junction unmatched. This entry comes from a study of OX40 agonist ivuxolimab in advanced cancers. Study summary: A mean age of about 56 years, range 23 to 79, was recorded, and around 85% were male. Three dose-escalation patients had partial responses: one with hepatocellular carcinoma and two with cutaneous melanoma.

Repertoires were generated with immunoSEQ multiplex PCR, while TCRdb's copy carries only in-frame clones and drops some. The data show 50,000 to 70,000 clones, with roughly nine tenths seen just once and 3% to 4% held by the top ten. V is TRBV7-8 and J is TRBJ2-1, with 10 bases lining up with TRBD2. This TCR came from an adult with an advanced solid tumor such as melanoma, head and neck, liver or kidney cancer. Source: CD4+ or CD8+ T cells sorted from blood, taken in a trial of the OX40 agonist ivuxolimab. CDR3 sequence: CASSFGLAAHNEQFF. CDR3 nucleotide sequence: TGTGCCAGCAGCTTTGGACTAGCGGCCCACAATGAGCAGTTCTTC.